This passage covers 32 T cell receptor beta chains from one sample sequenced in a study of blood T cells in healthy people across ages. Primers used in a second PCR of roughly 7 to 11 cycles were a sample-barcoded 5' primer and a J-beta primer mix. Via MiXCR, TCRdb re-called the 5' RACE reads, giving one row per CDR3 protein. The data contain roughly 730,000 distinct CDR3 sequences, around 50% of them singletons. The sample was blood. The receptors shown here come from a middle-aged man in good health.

Here the CDR3 DNA reads TGTGCCAGCAGTTCTTTGAAGACAGGATCCTACGAGCAGTACTTC. Translating gives CASSSLKTGSYEQYF. This rearrangement joins TRBV28 to TRBJ2-7, with TRBD1 as a possible D gene (6 bases). The CDR3 length is 15 residues. The germline V and J ends were trimmed by 4 bases and 1 base, with 14 bases remaining between them. The germline CDR1 and CDR2 sequences are MDHEN and SYDVKM.

CDR3 loop: CSAQPYRTRSTYEQYF. Here the CDR3 DNA reads TGCAGTGCTCAACCCTATAGGACTAGGAGTACCTACGAGCAGTACTTC. The chain combines TRBV20-1 with TRBJ2-7, with 7 bases identical to TRBD2. Trimming at V came to 5 bases and at J to 2 bases, leaving 15 bases not matched to a gene. The germline V gene encodes CDR1 DFQATT and CDR2 SNEGSKA (reference sequence). This CDR3 spans 16 amino acids.

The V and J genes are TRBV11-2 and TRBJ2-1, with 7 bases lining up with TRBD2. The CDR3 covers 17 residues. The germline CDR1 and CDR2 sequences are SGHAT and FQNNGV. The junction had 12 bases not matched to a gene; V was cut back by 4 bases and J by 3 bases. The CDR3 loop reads CASSSVVGLGSYNEQFF. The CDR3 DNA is TGTGCCAGCAGCTCGGTCGTCGGACTAGGGAGCTACAATGAGCAGTTCTTC.

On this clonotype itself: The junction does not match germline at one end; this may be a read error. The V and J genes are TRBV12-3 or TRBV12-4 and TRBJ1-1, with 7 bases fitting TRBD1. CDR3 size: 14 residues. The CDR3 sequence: CASRLETGTTEAFF. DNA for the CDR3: TGTGCCAGCAGGTTAGAGACAGGGACCACTGAAGCTTTCTTT.

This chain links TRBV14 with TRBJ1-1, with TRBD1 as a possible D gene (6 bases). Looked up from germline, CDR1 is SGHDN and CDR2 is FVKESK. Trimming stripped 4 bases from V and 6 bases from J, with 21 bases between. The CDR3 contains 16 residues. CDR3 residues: CASSRNTGRIFAEAFF. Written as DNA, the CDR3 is TGTGCCAGCAGCCGTAATACAGGGAGGATTTTCGCTGAAGCTTTCTTT. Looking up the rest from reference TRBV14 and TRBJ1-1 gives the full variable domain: EAGVTQFPSHSVIEKGQTVTLRCDPISGHDNLYWYRRVMGKEIKFLLHFVKESKQDESGMPNNRFLAERTGGTYSTLKVQPAELEDSGVYFCASSRNTGRIFAEAFFGQGTRLTVV.

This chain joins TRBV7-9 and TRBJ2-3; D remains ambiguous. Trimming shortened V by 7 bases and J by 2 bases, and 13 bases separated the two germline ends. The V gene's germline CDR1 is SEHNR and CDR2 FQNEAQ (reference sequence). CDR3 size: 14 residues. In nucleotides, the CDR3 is TGTGCCAGCATTCCGCCTATCCCCACAGATACGCAGTATTTT. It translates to CASIPPIPTDTQYF.

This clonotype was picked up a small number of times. The CDR3 here is CASKTGGSYEQYF. The DNA for the CDR3 is TGTGCCAGTAAGACAGGGGGTAGCTACGAGCAGTACTTC. The V and J genes are TRBV28 and TRBJ2-7; 9 bases align to TRBD1. After removal of 9 bases from V and 3 bases from J, the junction contained 6 bases not matched to a gene. Germline V gene sequence: CDR1 MDHEN, CDR2 SYDVKM. The length of the CDR3 is 13 residues.

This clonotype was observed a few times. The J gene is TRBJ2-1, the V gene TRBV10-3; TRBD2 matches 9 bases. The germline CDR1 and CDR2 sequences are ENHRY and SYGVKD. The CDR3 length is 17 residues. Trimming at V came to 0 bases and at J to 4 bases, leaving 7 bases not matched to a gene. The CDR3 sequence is CAISESSLAGGYNEQFF. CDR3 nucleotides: TGTGCCATCAGTGAGTCGTCCCTCGCGGGAGGGTACAATGAGCAGTTCTTC.

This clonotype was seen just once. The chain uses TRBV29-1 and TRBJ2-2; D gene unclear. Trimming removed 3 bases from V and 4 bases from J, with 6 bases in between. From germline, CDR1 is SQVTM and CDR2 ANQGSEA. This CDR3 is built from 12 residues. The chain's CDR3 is CSVEGLTGELFF. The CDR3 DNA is TGCAGCGTTGAGGGCCTCACCGGGGAGCTGTTTTTT.

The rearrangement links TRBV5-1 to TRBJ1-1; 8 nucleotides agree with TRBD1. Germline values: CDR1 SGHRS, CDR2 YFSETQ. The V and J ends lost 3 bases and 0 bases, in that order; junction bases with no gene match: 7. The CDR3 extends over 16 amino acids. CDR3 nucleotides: TGCGCCAGCAGCTCCGGACAGGGAGGGGTGAACACTGAAGCTTTCTTT. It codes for CASSSGQGGVNTEAFF.

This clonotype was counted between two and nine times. The CDR3 nucleotides are TGCAGTGCTGACAGGAGCTCCTACGAGCAGTACTTC. This translates into CSADRSSYEQYF. This chain links TRBV20-1 with TRBJ2-7; maybe TRBD1 (6 bases). Trimming pared 5 bases from V and 0 bases from J, leaving 8 bases between. The CDR3 is 12 amino acids. CDR1 and CDR2 from the germline V gene are DFQATT and SNEGSKA (reference sequence).

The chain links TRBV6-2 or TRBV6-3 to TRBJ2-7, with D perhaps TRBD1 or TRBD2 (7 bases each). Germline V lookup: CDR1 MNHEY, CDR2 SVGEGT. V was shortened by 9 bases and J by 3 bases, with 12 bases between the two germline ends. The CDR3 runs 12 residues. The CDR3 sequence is CASAGDSYEQYF. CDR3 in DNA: TGTGCCAGTGCGGGGGACAGCTACGAGCAGTACTTC.

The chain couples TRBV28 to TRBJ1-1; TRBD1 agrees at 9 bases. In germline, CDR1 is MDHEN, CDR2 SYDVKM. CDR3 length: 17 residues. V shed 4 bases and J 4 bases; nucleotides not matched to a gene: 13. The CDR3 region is CASSSDRTGAVGTEAFF. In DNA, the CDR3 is TGTGCCAGCAGTTCTGACCGGACAGGGGCTGTAGGCACTGAAGCTTTCTTT.

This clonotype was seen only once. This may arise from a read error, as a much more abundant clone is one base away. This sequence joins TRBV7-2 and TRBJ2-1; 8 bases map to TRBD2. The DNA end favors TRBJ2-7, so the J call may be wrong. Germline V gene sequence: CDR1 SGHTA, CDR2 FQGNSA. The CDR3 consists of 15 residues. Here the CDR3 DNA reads TGTGCCAGCAGCTCGAGCGGGAGACAGAACAATGAGCAGTACTTC. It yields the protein CASSSSGRQNNEQYF.

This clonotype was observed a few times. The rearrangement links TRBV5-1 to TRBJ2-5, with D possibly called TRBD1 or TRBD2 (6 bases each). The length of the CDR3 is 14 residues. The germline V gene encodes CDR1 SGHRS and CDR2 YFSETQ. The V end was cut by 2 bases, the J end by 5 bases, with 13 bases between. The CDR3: CASSFEMGGETQYF. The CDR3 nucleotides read TGCGCCAGCAGCTTCGAGATGGGGGGCGAGACCCAGTACTTC. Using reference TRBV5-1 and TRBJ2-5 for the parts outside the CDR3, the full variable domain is KAGVTQTPRYLIKTRGQQVTLSCSPISGHRSVSWYQQTPGQGLQFLFEYFSETQRNKGNFPGRFSGRQFSNSRSEMNVSTLELGDSALYLCASSFEMGGETQYFGPGTRLLVL.

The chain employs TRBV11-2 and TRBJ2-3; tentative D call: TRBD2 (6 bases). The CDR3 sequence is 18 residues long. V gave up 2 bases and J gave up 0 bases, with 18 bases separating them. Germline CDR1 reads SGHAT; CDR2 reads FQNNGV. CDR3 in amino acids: CASSLSLAVITSTDTQYF. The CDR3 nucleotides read TGTGCCAGCAGCTTATCATTAGCGGTAATAACTAGCACAGATACGCAGTATTTT.

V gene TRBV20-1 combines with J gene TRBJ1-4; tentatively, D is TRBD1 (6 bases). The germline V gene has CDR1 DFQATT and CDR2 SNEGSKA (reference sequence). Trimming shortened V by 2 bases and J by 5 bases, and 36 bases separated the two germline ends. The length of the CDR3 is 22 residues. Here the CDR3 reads CSARTRDIPDGTPEESNEKLFF. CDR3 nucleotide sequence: TGCAGTGCTAGAACTCGCGACATTCCCGACGGGACACCCGAGGAATCGAATGAAAAACTGTTTTTT.

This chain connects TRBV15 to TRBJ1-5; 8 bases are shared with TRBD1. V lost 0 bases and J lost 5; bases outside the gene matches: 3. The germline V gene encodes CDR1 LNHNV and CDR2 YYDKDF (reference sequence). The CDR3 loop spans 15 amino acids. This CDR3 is CATSRERDRYQPQHF. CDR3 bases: TGTGCCACCAGCAGAGAGAGGGACAGGTATCAGCCCCAGCATTTT. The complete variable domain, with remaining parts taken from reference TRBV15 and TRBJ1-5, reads DAMVIQNPRYQVTQFGKPVTLSCSQTLNHNVMYWYQQKSSQAPKLLFHYYDKDFNNEADTPDNFQSRRPNTSFCFLDIRSPGLGDTAMYLCATSRERDRYQPQHFGDGTRLSIL.

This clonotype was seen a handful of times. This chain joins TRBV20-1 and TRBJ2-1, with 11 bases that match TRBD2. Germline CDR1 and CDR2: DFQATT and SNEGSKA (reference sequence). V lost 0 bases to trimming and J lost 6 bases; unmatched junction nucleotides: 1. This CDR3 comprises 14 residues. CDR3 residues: CSAREGLAVNEQFF. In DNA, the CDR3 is TGCAGTGCTAGAGAGGGACTAGCGGTCAATGAGCAGTTCTTC.

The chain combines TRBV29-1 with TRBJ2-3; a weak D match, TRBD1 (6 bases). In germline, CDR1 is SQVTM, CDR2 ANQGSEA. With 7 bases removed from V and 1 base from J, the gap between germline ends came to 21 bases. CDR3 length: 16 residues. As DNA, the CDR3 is TGCAGCGCAACCTGGTACGGGACATTCGGCACAGATACGCAGTATTTT. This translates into CSATWYGTFGTDTQYF.

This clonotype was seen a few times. The CDR3: CASSLAGIDDRSRETQYF. As DNA, the CDR3 is TGTGCCAGCAGCTTGGCGGGCATTGATGATCGTAGTCGAGAGACCCAGTACTTC. The rearrangement links TRBV5-6 to TRBJ2-5; D not certain. The CDR3 consists of 18 residues. The V and J ends lost 0 bases and 4 bases respectively, with 22 bases between them. CDR1 and CDR2 (germline): SGHDT, YYEEEE.

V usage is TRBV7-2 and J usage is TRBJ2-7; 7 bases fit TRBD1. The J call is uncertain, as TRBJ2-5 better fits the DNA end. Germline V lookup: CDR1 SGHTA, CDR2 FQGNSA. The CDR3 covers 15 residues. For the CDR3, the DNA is TGTGCCAGCAGCCCGCGACAGGGTTCAGTCGAGACCCAGTACTTC. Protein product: CASSPRQGSVETQYF.

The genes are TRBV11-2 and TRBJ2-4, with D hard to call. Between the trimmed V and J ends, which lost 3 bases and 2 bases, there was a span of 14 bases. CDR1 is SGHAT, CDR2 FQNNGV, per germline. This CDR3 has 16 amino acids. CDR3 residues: CASSFRSSSTKNIQYF. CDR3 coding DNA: TGTGCCAGCAGCTTTAGGAGCTCCTCCACCAAAAACATTCAGTACTTC.

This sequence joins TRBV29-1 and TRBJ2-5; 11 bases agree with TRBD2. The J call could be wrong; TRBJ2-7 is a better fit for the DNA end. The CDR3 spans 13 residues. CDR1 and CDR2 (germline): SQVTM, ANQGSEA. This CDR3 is CSVETSGRVEQYF. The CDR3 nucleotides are TGCAGCGTTGAAACTAGCGGGAGAGTCGAGCAGTACTTC.

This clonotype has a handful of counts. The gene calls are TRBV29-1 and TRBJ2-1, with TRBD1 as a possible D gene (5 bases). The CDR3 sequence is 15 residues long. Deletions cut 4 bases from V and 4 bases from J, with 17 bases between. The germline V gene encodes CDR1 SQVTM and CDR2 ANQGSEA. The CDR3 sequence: CSVAKDRRQYNEQFF. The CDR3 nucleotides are TGCAGCGTTGCAAAAGACAGACGCCAGTACAATGAGCAGTTCTTC.

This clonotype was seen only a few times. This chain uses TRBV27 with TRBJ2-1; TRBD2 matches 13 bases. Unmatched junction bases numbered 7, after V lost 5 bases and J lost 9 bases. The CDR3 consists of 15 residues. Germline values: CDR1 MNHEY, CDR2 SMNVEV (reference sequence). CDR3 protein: CASSPRTSGRGEQFF. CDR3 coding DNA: TGTGCCAGCAGTCCCCGGACTAGCGGGAGAGGTGAGCAGTTCTTC.

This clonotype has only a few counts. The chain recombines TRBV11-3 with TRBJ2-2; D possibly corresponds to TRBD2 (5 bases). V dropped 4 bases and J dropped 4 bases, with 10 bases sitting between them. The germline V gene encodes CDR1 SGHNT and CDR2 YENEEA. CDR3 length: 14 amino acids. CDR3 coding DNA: TGTGCCAGCAGCTCGGGATCTTTCACCGGGGAGCTGTTTTTT. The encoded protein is CASSSGSFTGELFF.

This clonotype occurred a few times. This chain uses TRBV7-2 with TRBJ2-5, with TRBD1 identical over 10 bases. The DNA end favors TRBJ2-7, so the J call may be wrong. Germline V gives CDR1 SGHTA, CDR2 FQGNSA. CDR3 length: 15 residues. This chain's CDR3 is CASSLRQGAGYEQYF. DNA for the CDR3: TGTGCCAGCAGCTTACGACAGGGGGCGGGCTACGAGCAGTACTTC.

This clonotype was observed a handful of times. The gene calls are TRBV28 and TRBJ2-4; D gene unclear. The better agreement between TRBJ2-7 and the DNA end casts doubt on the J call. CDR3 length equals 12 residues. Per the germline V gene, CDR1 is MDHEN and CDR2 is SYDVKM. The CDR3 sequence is CASRKQTYEQYF. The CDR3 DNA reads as TGTGCCAGCCGTAAACAGACCTACGAGCAGTACTTC.

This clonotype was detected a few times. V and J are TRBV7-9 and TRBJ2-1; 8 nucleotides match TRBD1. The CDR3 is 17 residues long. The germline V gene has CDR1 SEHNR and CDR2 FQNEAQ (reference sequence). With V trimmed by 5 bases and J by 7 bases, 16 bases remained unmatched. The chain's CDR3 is CASSPKQGQDRENEQFF. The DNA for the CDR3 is TGTGCCAGCAGCCCCAAGCAGGGACAGGATAGGGAGAATGAGCAGTTCTTC. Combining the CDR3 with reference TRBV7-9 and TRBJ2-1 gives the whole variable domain DTGVSQNPRHKITKRGQNVTFRCDPISEHNRLYWYRQTLGQGPEFLTYFQNEAQLEKSRLLSDRFSAERPKGSFSTLEIQRTEQGDSAMYLCASSPKQGQDRENEQFFGPGTRLTVL.

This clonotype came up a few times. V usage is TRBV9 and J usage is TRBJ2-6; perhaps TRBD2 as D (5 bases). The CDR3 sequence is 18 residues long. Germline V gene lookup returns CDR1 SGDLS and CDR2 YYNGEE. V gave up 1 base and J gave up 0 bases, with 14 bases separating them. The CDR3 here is CASSVQRPGHSGANVLTF. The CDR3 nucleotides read TGTGCCAGCAGCGTACAGCGGCCAGGCCACTCTGGGGCCAACGTCCTGACTTTC.

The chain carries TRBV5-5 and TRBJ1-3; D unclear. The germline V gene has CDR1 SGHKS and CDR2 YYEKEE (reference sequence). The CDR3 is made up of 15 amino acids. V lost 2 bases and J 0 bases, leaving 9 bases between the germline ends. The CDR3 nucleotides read TGTGCCAGCAGCTTTCGCGCGATCTCTGGAAACACCATATATTTT. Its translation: CASSFRAISGNTIYF.